This T cell receptor beta chain was identified during a study of shared clonotypes between healthy human individuals. Data came from immunoSEQ multiplex PCR; TCRdb stores just in-frame clones and leaves some out. The table lists millions of clones, around 96% of them singletons. Germline V gene lookup returns CDR1 LGHNA and CDR2 YSLEER. The CDR3 runs 17 residues. The ends were cut back, 0 bases at V and 2 bases at J, with 16 bases in the middle. Terminally differentiated effector memory CD45RA+ cells were excluded from the naive CD8 cells, which were CD45RO-negative and positively selected for CCR7. The sequenced material came from naive CD8+ T cells sorted from blood. The chain links TRBV4-3 to TRBJ2-5; D is possibly TRBD1 (6 bases). The sequence came from a young man in good health. CDR3 protein: CASSQDGVTGLQETQYF. The DNA of the CDR3 is TGCGCCAGCAGCCAAGATGGAGTGACAGGCCTACAAGAGACCCAGTACTTC.